This T cell receptor (beta chain) was captured by sequencing in a study of blood T cell repertoires in COVID-19. Whole-study context: There were acute and convalescent COVID-19 samples, and they came from the United States, Italy and Spain. The analysed material was cDNA or gDNA that came from T cells, B-cell-depleted T cells, or PBMCs.

The authors' processing: Cell counts per sample came from amplifying reference gene primers. Libraries were prepared by immunoSEQ multiplex PCR; TCRdb keeps only in-frame clonotypes and omits some of them. V and J calls and clone size come straight from that table; D and trimming were deduced from the DNA. The table lists approximately 50,000 clones, 80% to 95% of them singletons. This CDR3 has 11 residues. Looked up from germline, CDR1 is SGHVS and CDR2 is FNYEAQ. Between the trimmed V and J ends, which lost 8 bases and 3 bases, there was a span of 7 bases. The sequence was collected from a man over 45 with active COVID-19. Sequencing was performed on peripheral blood. The rearrangement links TRBV7-6 to TRBJ2-5, with D possibly matching TRBD2 (5 bases). CDR3 protein: CASEGKETQYF. For the CDR3, the DNA is TGTGCCAGCGAGGGAAAAGAGACCCAGTACTTC. Based on the CDR3 plus reference TRBV7-6 and TRBJ2-5, the full variable domain is GAGVSQSPRYKVTKRGQDVALRCDPISGHVSLYWYRQALGQGPEFLTYFNYEAQQDKSGLPNDRFSAERPEGSISTLTIQRTEQRDSAMYRCASEGKETQYFGPGTRLLVL.